This TCR beta chain was observed in a study of OX40 agonist ivuxolimab in advanced cancers. The CDR3 consists of 13 residues. V lost 10 bases to trimming and J lost 7 bases; unmatched junction nucleotides: 10. CDR1 is MNHEY, CDR2 SMNVEV, per germline (reference sequence). Only in-frame clones appear in the TCRdb table, and some are missing; sequencing was by immunoSEQ multiplex PCR. The sample carries tens of thousands of clones, around nine tenths recorded once. The rearrangement links TRBV27 to TRBJ2-1; 7 bases match TRBD1. The source is an adult with an advanced solid tumor such as melanoma, head and neck, liver or kidney cancer. Sequencing was performed on CD4+ or CD8+ T cells sorted from blood, taken in a trial of the OX40 agonist ivuxolimab. CDR3 region: CATGTALANEQFF. CDR3 DNA: TGTGCCACAGGGACAGCGCTCGCTAATGAGCAGTTCTTC.